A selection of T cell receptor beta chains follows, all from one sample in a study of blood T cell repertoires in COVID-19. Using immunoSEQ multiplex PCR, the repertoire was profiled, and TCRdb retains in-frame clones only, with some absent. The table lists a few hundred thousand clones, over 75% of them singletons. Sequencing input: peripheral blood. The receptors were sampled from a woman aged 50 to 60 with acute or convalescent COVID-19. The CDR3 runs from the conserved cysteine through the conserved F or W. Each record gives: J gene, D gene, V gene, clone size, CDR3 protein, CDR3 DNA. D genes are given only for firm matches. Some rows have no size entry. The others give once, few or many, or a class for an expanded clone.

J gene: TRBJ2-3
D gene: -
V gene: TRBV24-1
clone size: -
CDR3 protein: CATSDLEGLSTDTQYF
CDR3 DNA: TGTGCCACCAGTGATTTAGAGGGTTTGAGCACAGATACGCAGTATTTT

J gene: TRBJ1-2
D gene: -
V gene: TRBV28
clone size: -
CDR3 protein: CASSVTGYYGYTF
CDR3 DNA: TGTGCCAGCAGCGTTACAGGGTACTATGGCTACACCTTC

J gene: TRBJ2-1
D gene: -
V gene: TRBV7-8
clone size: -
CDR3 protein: CASSLDYYNEQFF
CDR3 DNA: TGTGCCAGCAGCTTAGACTATTACAATGAGCAGTTCTTC

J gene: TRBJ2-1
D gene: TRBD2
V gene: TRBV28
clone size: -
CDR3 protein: CASSFFAGGSYNEQFF
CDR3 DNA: TGTGCCAGCAGTTTCTTTGCGGGAGGGTCCTACAATGAGCAGTTCTTC

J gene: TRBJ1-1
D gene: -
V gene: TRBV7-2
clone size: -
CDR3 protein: CASPPGGVGTEAFF
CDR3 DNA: TGTGCCAGCCCCCCCGGGGGGGTCGGTACTGAAGCTTTCTTT

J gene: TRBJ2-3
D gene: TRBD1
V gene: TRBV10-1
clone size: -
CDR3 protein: CASRNWDSSTDTQYF
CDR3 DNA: TGCGCCAGCAGAAATTGGGACAGTAGCACAGATACGCAGTATTTT

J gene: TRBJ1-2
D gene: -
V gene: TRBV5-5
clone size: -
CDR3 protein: CASSDRPLRGDYGYTF
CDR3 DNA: TGTGCCAGCAGCGACCGACCCCTTCGGGGGGACTATGGCTACACCTTC

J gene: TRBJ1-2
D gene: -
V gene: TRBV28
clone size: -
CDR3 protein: CATSNDRNYGYTF
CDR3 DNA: TGTGCCACCTCCAACGACAGGAACTATGGCTACACCTTC

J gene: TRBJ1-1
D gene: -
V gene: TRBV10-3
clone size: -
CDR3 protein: CAIRGDSTEAFF
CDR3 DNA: TGTGCCATTCGGGGGGACTCTACTGAAGCTTTCTTT

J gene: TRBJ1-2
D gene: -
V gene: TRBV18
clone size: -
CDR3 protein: CASSPTKGDYGYTF
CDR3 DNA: TGTGCCAGCTCACCGACGAAGGGAGACTATGGCTACACCTTC

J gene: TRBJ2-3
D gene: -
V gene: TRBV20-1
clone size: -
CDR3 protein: CSASFRDTQYF
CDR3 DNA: TGCAGTGCTAGTTTCCGAGATACGCAGTATTTT

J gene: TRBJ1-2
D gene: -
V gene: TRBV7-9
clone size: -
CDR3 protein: CASSLDTGIYTF
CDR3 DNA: TGTGCCAGCAGCTTAGATACAGGGATCTACACCTTC

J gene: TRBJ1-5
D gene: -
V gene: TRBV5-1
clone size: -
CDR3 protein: CASSLESGGRQPQHF
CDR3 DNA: TGCGCCAGCAGCTTGGAATCCGGGGGTCGCCAGCCCCAGCATTTT

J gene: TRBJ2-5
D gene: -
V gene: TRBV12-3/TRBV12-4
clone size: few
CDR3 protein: CASSLLSETQYF
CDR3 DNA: TGTGCCAGCAGTTTATTATCGGAGACCCAGTACTTC

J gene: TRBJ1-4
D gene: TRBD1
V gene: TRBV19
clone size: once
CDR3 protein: CATAQGQGNEKLFF
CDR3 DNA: TGTGCCACAGCCCAGGGACAGGGTAATGAAAAACTGTTTTTT

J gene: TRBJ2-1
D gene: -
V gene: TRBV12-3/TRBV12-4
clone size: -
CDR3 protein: CASSLGWANEQFF
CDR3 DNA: TGTGCCAGCAGTTTAGGTTGGGCGAATGAGCAGTTCTTC

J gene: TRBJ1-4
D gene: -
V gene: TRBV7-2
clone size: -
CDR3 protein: CASSLNYRITNEKLFF
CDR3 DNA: TGTGCCAGCAGCTTGAACTATAGAATAACTAATGAAAAACTGTTTTTT

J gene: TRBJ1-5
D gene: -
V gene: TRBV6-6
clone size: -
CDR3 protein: CASSYSRGSGGQPQHF
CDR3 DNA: TGTGCCAGCAGTTACTCAAGAGGGTCCGGGGGTCAGCCCCAGCATTTT